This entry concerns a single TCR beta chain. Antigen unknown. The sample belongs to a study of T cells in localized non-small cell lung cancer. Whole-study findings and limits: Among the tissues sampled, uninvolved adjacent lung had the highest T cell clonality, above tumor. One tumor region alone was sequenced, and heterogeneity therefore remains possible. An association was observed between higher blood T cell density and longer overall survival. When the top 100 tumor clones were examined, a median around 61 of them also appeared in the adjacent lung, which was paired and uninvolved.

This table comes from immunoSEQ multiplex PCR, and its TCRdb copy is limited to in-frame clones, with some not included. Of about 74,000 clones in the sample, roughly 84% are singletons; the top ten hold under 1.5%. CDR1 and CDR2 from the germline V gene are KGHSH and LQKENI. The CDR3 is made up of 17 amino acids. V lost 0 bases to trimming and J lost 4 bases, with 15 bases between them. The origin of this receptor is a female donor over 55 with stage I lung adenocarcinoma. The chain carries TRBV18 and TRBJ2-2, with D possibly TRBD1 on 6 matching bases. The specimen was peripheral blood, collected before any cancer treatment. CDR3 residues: CASSPPVNRVGTGELFF. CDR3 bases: TGTGCCAGCTCACCACCGGTCAACAGGGTTGGCACCGGGGAGCTGTTTTTT. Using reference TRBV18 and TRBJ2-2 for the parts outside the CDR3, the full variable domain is NAGVMQNPRHLVRRRGQEARLRCSPMKGHSHVYWYRQLPEEGLKFMVYLQKENIIDESGMPKERFSAEFPKEGPSILRIQQVVRGDSAAYFCASSPPVNRVGTGELFFGEGSRLTVL.